What follows are 24 T cell receptor beta chains derived from one specimen sequenced in a study of human T cells and chemical hapten exposure. MiXCR, applied by TCRdb to the RACE reads, yields one record per CDR3 protein. In the table there are fewer than 300,000 distinct CDR3 sequences, almost 8% of which are singletons. Time point in this sample: pre-sensitization, week 0. The treatment: therapeutic diphenylcyclopropenone sensitization with weekly scalp DPC. This material consisted of whole blood, taken in connection with sensitization to the hapten diphenylcyclopropenone (DPC). Receptor source: a man aged 18-30 years with alopecia areata. Some clones in this sample may be carry-over from other donors' samples.

This clonotype was seen many times. The genes are TRBV5-1 and TRBJ2-7; TRBD1 aligns across 8 bases. The germline gives CDR1 SGHRS, CDR2 YFSETQ. This CDR3 has 14 residues. The ends lost 10 bases at V and 4 bases at J; junction bases unmatched: 13. CDR3 residues: CASSSDRVSYEQYF. Here the CDR3 DNA reads TGCGCCTCATCGTCGGACAGGGTGTCTTACGAGCAGTACTTC.

This clonotype has only a few counts. The V call is TRBV5-1, the J call TRBJ1-2; D is possibly TRBD1 (5 bases). Germline V lookup: CDR1 SGHRS, CDR2 YFSETQ. Trimming took 4 bases from V and 5 from J, leaving 18 bases between them. CDR3 length equals 15 residues. CDR3 amino acids: CASSTLDDSRYGYTF. The CDR3 DNA sequence: TGCGCCAGCAGCACCCTTGATGACAGCAGATATGGCTACACCTTC.

This clonotype has a count of ten or more. The J gene is TRBJ1-3, the V gene TRBV7-2, with D tentatively TRBD1 (5 bases). V was trimmed by 2 bases and J by 0 bases, leaving 8 bases between them. This CDR3 comprises 15 residues. Germline V gives CDR1 SGHTA, CDR2 FQGNSA. This CDR3 reads CASSLFGGSGNTIYF. CDR3 nucleotide sequence: TGTGCCAGCAGCTTATTTGGGGGCTCTGGAAACACCATATATTTT.

This chain joins TRBV29-1 and TRBJ2-1; 8 bases map to TRBD2. Trimming cost V 4 bases and J 4 bases; bases outside gene matches: 6. Germline CDR1 is SQVTM and CDR2 is ANQGSEA. CDR3 length: 14 amino acids. The CDR3 nucleotides are TGCAGCGTTGGAAAGGGACTAGAGTACAATGAGCAGTTCTTC. It yields the protein CSVGKGLEYNEQFF.

The chain employs TRBV4-2 and TRBJ2-1; 10 nucleotides align to TRBD2. The V and J ends lost 4 bases and 4 bases, in that order; junction bases with no gene match: 4. CDR1 is LGHNA and CDR2 is YNFKEQ in the germline V gene. The CDR3 runs to 15 residues. The CDR3 is CASSRTSGDYNEQFF. CDR3 coding DNA: TGTGCCAGCAGCCGGACTAGCGGAGATTACAATGAGCAGTTCTTC.

V usage is TRBV3-1 and J usage is TRBJ1-5; D may be TRBD1 (6 bases). This CDR3 region has 16 residues. The V gene lost 4 bases and the J gene lost 0 bases, with 13 bases spanning the gap. Germline V gene sequence: CDR1 LGHDT, CDR2 YNNKEL (reference sequence). The CDR3 loop is CASSPYGQFSNQPQHF. CDR3 DNA sequence: TGTGCCAGCAGCCCTTATGGACAGTTTAGCAATCAGCCCCAGCATTTT.

This clonotype was counted ten times or more. The chain links TRBV28 to TRBJ2-3; possibly TRBD1 for D (6 bases). Trimming cost V 7 bases and J 0 bases, with 14 bases left between them. Germline V gene lookup returns CDR1 MDHEN and CDR2 SYDVKM. This CDR3 comprises 15 residues. The CDR3 region is CASIQPGDSTDTQYF. Here the CDR3 DNA reads TGTGCCAGCATCCAGCCAGGGGATAGCACAGATACGCAGTATTTT.

In its sample, this clonotype was seen many times. This rearrangement joins TRBV7-8 to TRBJ1-1; tentative D call: TRBD1 (5 bases). The germline V and J ends were trimmed by 5 bases and 1 base, with 20 bases remaining between them. The CDR3 consists of 17 residues. Germline CDR1 SGHVS, CDR2 FQNEAQ. CDR3 in amino acids: CASSPGRFRGGNTEAFF. The CDR3 DNA reads as TGTGCCAGCAGCCCGGGCCGGTTCCGGGGGGGGAACACTGAAGCTTTCTTT.

A few counts support this clonotype. The chain recombines TRBV7-9 with TRBJ1-3; D is undetermined. The germline CDR1 and CDR2 sequences are SEHNR and FQNEAQ (reference sequence). Trimming removed 5 bases at V and 4 bases at J, with 6 bases between. The CDR3 extends over 12 amino acids. The CDR3: CASSQDGNTIYF. The CDR3 DNA is TGTGCCAGCAGCCAAGACGGAAACACCATATATTTT.

The rearrangement links TRBV18 to TRBJ1-5; tentatively, D is TRBD1 (5 bases). V lost 4 bases to trimming and J lost 3 bases, with 13 bases between them. Germline loops: CDR1 KGHSH, CDR2 LQKENI. The CDR3 covers 15 residues. The CDR3 region is CASSRVPGNNQPQHF. The CDR3 coding sequence is TGTGCCAGCTCACGGGTGCCAGGGAACAATCAGCCCCAGCATTTT.

This clonotype has a handful of counts. The chain combines TRBV28 with TRBJ1-5; D not certain. V lost 7 bases and J lost 0, with 16 bases in between. The CDR3 totals 16 residues. Germline CDR1 is MDHEN and CDR2 is SYDVKM. The CDR3 loop is CASKQYTPYSNQPQHF. CDR3 coding DNA: TGTGCCAGCAAGCAGTATACTCCATATAGCAATCAGCCCCAGCATTTT.

This clonotype was seen at least ten times. The chain is built from TRBV6-5 and TRBJ1-2; 7 bases fit TRBD1. The germline CDR1 and CDR2 sequences are MNHEY and SVGAGI. V was pared by 5 bases and J by 1 base, with 4 bases of the junction left unmatched. CDR3 length equals 14 residues. This CDR3 reads CASSRDSYNYGYTF. DNA of the CDR3: TGTGCCAGCAGTCGGGACAGCTATAACTATGGCTACACCTTC.

V is TRBV12-3 or TRBV12-4 and J is TRBJ1-5; TRBD1 aligns across 12 bases. This CDR3 contains 17 residues. V lost 6 bases and J lost 4; bases outside the gene matches: 10. DNA of the CDR3: TGTGCCAGCAGCCCCGGGACAGGGGGCCTTGAAAATCAGCCCCAGCATTTT. Protein product: CASSPGTGGLENQPQHF.

V usage is TRBV9 and J usage is TRBJ2-5; TRBD2 agrees at 11 bases. From germline, CDR1 is SGDLS and CDR2 YYNGEE. This CDR3 is 17 amino acids long. V lost 0 bases and J lost 2; bases outside the gene matches: 6. This CDR3 is CASSVAASGGRQETQYF. CDR3 nucleotide sequence: TGTGCCAGCAGCGTAGCGGCTAGCGGGGGGCGGCAAGAGACCCAGTACTTC.

This clonotype has ten or more counts. This rearrangement joins TRBV12-3 or TRBV12-4 to TRBJ2-2; D may be TRBD1 (5 bases). V was cut by 6 bases and J by 5 bases, with 16 bases left in between. The CDR3 spans 15 residues. In DNA form, the CDR3 reads TGTGCCAGCAGAGACCAGGGTTTGGGTACCGGGGAGCTGTTTTTT. Translated: CASRDQGLGTGELFF.

This chain connects TRBV2 to TRBJ2-2, with D possibly TRBD1 on 5 matching bases. Germline V gene lookup returns CDR1 SNHLY and CDR2 FYNNEI. The length of the CDR3 is 15 residues. V was trimmed by 6 bases and J by 4 bases, leaving 15 bases between them. The CDR3 is CASSPFGAITGELFF. CDR3 sequence (DNA): TGTGCCAGCAGCCCGTTTGGGGCGATCACCGGGGAGCTGTTTTTT.

This clonotype was counted between two and nine times. The rearrangement joins TRBV29-1 to TRBJ2-7; D call uncertain. CDR1 and CDR2 from the germline V gene are SQVTM and ANQGSEA. V was trimmed by 4 bases and J by 1 base, leaving 17 bases between them. The CDR3 totals 15 residues. The CDR3 spells CSVGAMWSGSYEQYF. The CDR3 nucleotides are TGCAGCGTTGGGGCTATGTGGTCCGGGTCCTACGAGCAGTACTTC.

This chain links TRBV9 with TRBJ2-7, with D unresolved. The CDR3 is 16 residues long. Germline V CDR1 and CDR2: SGDLS, YYNGEE. Deletions cut 0 bases from V and 0 bases from J, with 13 bases between. In nucleotides, the CDR3 is TGTGCCAGCAGCGTAGTAGGGCAGACAATCTCCTACGAGCAGTACGTC. Translated: CASSVVGQTISYEQYV.

The chain is built from TRBV28 and TRBJ1-4, with unresolved D. Germline V CDR1 and CDR2: MDHEN, SYDVKM. V lost 4 bases, J lost 7 bases, and 10 bases lay in between. The CDR3 loop spans 13 amino acids. CDR3 sequence: CASSWEFGEKLFF. Written as DNA, the CDR3 is TGTGCCAGCAGTTGGGAATTTGGTGAAAAACTGTTTTTT.

The rearrangement links TRBV20-1 to TRBJ1-5; no clear D gene. The CDR3 is 16 amino acids. The germline V gene encodes CDR1 DFQATT and CDR2 SNEGSKA (reference sequence). The ends were cut back, 1 base at V and 5 bases at J, with 18 bases in the middle. For the CDR3, the DNA is TGCAGTGCTAGAGTCAAAATGGGCAGGAACTATCAGCCCCAGCATTTT. Encoded protein: CSARVKMGRNYQPQHF.

This clonotype was counted ten times or more. The chain has TRBV27 and TRBJ1-2; the D gene is possibly TRBD1 (5 bases). In germline, CDR1 is MNHEY, CDR2 SMNVEV (reference sequence). The V and J ends lost 4 bases and 8 bases respectively, with 20 bases between them. CDR3 length: 15 residues. The CDR3 is CASSWGPGPTSGYTF. CDR3 sequence (DNA): TGTGCCAGCAGTTGGGGACCGGGACCCACATCGGGCTACACCTTC.

This clonotype occurred many times. The chain links TRBV4-3 to TRBJ1-6; unclear D gene. Germline V gene sequence: CDR1 LGHNA, CDR2 YSLEER. This CDR3 has 16 residues. Trimming removed 0 bases from V and 5 bases from J, with 11 bases in between. In DNA form, the CDR3 reads TGCGCCAGCAGCCAAGAGGAATTAGTGGATAATTCACCCCTCCACTTT. Protein product: CASSQEELVDNSPLHF.

The V call is TRBV5-6, the J call TRBJ1-1, with D unclear. V gave up 3 bases and J gave up 5 bases, with 14 bases separating them. Germline CDR1 SGHDT, CDR2 YYEEEE. There are 14 residues in the CDR3. The CDR3 region has the DNA TGTGCCAGCAGCTGGTCCCGGACGGGAACTGAAGCTTTCTTT. It encodes CASSWSRTGTEAFF.

This clonotype was detected a few times. This could be a read error, since a much larger clone is one nucleotide away. The chain couples TRBV4-3 to TRBJ2-3, with unresolved D. Germline V gives CDR1 LGHNA, CDR2 YSLEER. The CDR3 runs to 13 residues. The CDR3 loop is CVSSQDPPDTQYF. In DNA, the CDR3 is TGCGTCAGCAGCCAAGATCCTCCCGATACGCAGTATTTT.